The source of this TCR beta chain is a study of cytomegalovirus exposure and HLA in healthy donors. General study points: Among TCR sequences, most were rare, though some public TCRs appeared in many donors. Some TCR beta chains (more than 150 of them) were listed as cytomegalovirus-associated. Under in vitro conditions, three CMV-associated chains were confirmed as specific for CMV antigens.

Trimming stripped 3 bases from V and 0 bases from J, with 9 bases between. Germline loops: CDR1 SGHTA, CDR2 FQGNSA. The CDR3 consists of 14 residues. With regard to this clone: Its target is unknown.

Assay used: immunoSEQ multiplex PCR; TCRdb lists only in-frame clones, some missing. The table has over 110,000 clones, approximately 85% seen once. Sequencing input: PBMCs. The chain carries TRBV7-2 and TRBJ2-7; possibly TRBD1 for D (6 bases). The sequence was obtained from a woman under 40 in good health and CMV-seronegative. Here the CDR3 reads CASSFGRGSYEQYF. In DNA form, the CDR3 reads TGTGCCAGCAGCTTTGGCAGGGGCTCCTACGAGCAGTACTTC.